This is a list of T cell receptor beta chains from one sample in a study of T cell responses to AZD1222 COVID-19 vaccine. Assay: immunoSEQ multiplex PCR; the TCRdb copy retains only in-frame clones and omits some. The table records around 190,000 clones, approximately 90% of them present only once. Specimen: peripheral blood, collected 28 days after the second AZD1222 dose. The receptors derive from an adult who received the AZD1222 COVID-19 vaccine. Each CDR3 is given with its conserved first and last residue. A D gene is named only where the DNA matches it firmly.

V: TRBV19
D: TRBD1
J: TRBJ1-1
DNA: TGTGCCAGTAGAGACCACAGGGGGAGGACTGAAGCTTTCTTT
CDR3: CASRDHRGRTEAFF

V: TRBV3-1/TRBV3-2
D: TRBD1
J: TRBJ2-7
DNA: TGTGCCAGCAGCCGCCGGGACAGCCGCTACGAGCAGTACTTC
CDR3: CASSRRDSRYEQYF

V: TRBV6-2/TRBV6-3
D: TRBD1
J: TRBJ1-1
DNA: TGTGCCAGCAGTGCCCCGACAGGGGCGGGGACTGAAGCTTTCTTT
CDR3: CASSAPTGAGTEAFF

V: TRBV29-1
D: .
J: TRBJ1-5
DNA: TGCAGCGTTGAGGTCGGGAAACAGGGTCGTAGGAATCAGCCCCAGCATTTT
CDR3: CSVEVGKQGRRNQPQHF

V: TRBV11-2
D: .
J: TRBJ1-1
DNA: TGTGCCAGCAGCTTTAGACAGGCCAACACTGAAGCTTTCTTT
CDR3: CASSFRQANTEAFF

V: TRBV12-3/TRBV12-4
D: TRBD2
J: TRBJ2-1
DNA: TGTGCCAGCAGACTGACTAGCGAAGGTGAGCAGTTCTTC
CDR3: CASRLTSEGEQFF

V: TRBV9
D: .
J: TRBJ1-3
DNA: TGTGCCAGCAGCGTAGTGGCAGCCTCTGGAAACACCATATATTTT
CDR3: CASSVVAASGNTIYF

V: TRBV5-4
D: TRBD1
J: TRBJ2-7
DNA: TGTGCCAGCAGCGTGGGCCCCCGACAGGGGGCCTACGAGCAGTACTTC
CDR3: CASSVGPRQGAYEQYF

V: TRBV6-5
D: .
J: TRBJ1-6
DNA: TGTGCCAGCAGTCAGGGGTCAGGGTCACCCCTCCACTTT
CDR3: CASSQGSGSPLHF

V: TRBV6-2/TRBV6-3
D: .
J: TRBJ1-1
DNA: TGTGCCAGCAGTTACTGGAAAATTCCAAGCACTGAAGCTTTCTTT
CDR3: CASSYWKIPSTEAFF